The T cell receptor (beta chain) under discussion was sequenced for a study of blood T cell repertoires in COVID-19. Study-level background: Acute and convalescent COVID-19 specimens originated in the United States, Italy and Spain. The analysed material was cDNA or gDNA that came from T cells, B-cell-depleted T cells, or PBMCs.

This CDR3 contains 13 residues. Germline loops: CDR1 SGDLS, CDR2 YYNGEE. V was pared by 2 bases and J by 3 bases, with 8 bases between. Study processing details: For nucleated cells, counts were estimated from reference gene primer amplification. Profiling relied on immunoSEQ multiplex PCR, and the TCRdb table lists in-frame clones only, not all of them. That table gives V, J and clone size, and the DNA gave D and trimming. The sample contains tens of thousands of clones, 80% to 90% of which appear only once. The chain recombines TRBV9 with TRBJ1-1, with D possibly matching TRBD1 (5 bases). The receptor comes from a man aged 60 to 75 with acute or convalescent COVID-19. The sample comprised peripheral blood. For the CDR3, the DNA is TGTGCCAGCAGCGTCAGGGTGGACACTGAAGCTTTCTTT. Its protein is CASSVRVDTEAFF.